The 32 T cell receptor beta chains given below trace back to one sample, sequenced in a study of spatial heterogeneity in lung cancer. TCRdb called the 5' RACE reads again in MiXCR, with one record for every CDR3 protein. The data contain some 45,000 distinct CDR3 sequences, 12% of them seen just once; the ten biggest clones take up around 42%. Described time point: sample taken at primary tumor resection. Whole RNA came from tumor, nontumor lung or frozen PBMC and was sequenced without being sorted. Material: PBMCs, obtained at surgery. These TCRs come from a female donor with early-stage non-small cell lung cancer.

The chain joins TRBV5-1 to TRBJ2-1; 10 nucleotides match TRBD2. Germline V gene lookup returns CDR1 SGHRS and CDR2 YFSETQ. V shed 4 bases, J shed 1 base, and the junction held 2 bases outside the gene matches. The CDR3 consists of 15 residues. For the CDR3, the DNA is TGCGCCAGCAGCCTGACTAGCGGGTCCTACAATGAGCAGTTCTTC. This sequence encodes CASSLTSGSYNEQFF.

This chain links TRBV30 with TRBJ2-3; D assignment may be TRBD1 or TRBD2 (6 bases each). The germline CDR1 and CDR2 sequences are GTSNPN and SVGIG (reference sequence). CDR3 length equals 14 residues. V lost 5 bases to trimming and J lost 3 bases, with 15 bases between them. CDR3 in DNA: TGTGCCTGGGGGACAACTCGGGGGACAGATACGCAGTATTTT. This translates into CAWGTTRGTDTQYF.

V and J are TRBV14 and TRBJ2-7, with TRBD2 matching 7 bases. Germline CDR1 and CDR2: SGHDN and FVKESK. This CDR3 is built from 13 residues. Trimming at V came to 1 base and at J to 9 bases, leaving 6 bases not matched to a gene. CDR3 region: CASSQGLGRVQYF. CDR3 sequence (DNA): TGTGCCAGCAGCCAAGGATTGGGGAGGGTGCAGTACTTC.

This clonotype was picked up a small number of times. V usage is TRBV11-1 and J usage is TRBJ1-1, with D maybe TRBD1 (6 bases). CDR3 length: 14 amino acids. V shed 5 bases and J shed 5 bases, with 15 bases lying between them. Germline values: CDR1 SGHAT, CDR2 FQDESV (reference sequence). CDR3 sequence reads: CASSVTGRGTEAFF. CDR3 DNA: TGTGCCAGCAGCGTTACAGGGCGTGGGACTGAAGCTTTCTTT.

This clonotype was seen many times. This sequence joins TRBV2 and TRBJ1-4; a possible D gene is TRBD1 (5 bases). This CDR3 comprises 15 residues. The germline gives CDR1 SNHLY, CDR2 FYNNEI. V dropped 1 base and J dropped 4 bases, with 10 bases sitting between them. CDR3 in DNA: TGTGCCAGCAGTGAAGGCGCCAGGGATAATGAAAAACTGTTTTTT. Protein: CASSEGARDNEKLFF.

The rearrangement links TRBV6-1 to TRBJ2-3; the match to TRBD2 covers 11 bases. Trimming cost V 6 bases and J 1 base; bases outside gene matches: 9. The germline gives CDR1 MNHNS, CDR2 SASEGT. This CDR3 has 17 residues. The CDR3 reads CASSPMSLAGGTDTQYF. The DNA of the CDR3 is TGTGCCAGCAGCCCTATGTCACTAGCGGGGGGCACAGATACGCAGTATTTT.

This clonotype occurred many times. The chain joins TRBV6-2 or TRBV6-3 to TRBJ1-1, with 7 nucleotides matching TRBD1. The V gene's germline CDR1 is MNHEY and CDR2 SVGEGT. V lost 2 bases to trimming and J lost 3 bases; unmatched junction nucleotides: 0. This CDR3 is 13 amino acids long. The CDR3, as DNA: TGTGCCAGCAGTTACGGGACAGACACTGAAGCTTTCTTT. It codes for CASSYGTDTEAFF.

The CDR3 DNA reads TGTGCCAGCAGGGGTGGGAAGAGCTACGAGCAGTACTTC. This gives the protein CASRGGKSYEQYF. The chain has TRBV12-3 or TRBV12-4 and TRBJ2-7; D not resolved. Trimming cost V 6 bases and J 3 bases, with 12 bases left between them. This CDR3 contains 13 residues.

The chain combines TRBV20-1 with TRBJ1-5, with a possible D match to TRBD1 (6 bases). This CDR3 comprises 15 residues. Germline V gene sequence: CDR1 DFQATT, CDR2 SNEGSKA (reference sequence). Trimming shortened V by 5 bases and J by 4 bases, and 18 bases separated the two germline ends. The CDR3 DNA reads TGCAGTGCTTCGACCGTGACAGGTTCTAATCAGCCCCAGCATTTT. Translated, it gives CSASTVTGSNQPQHF.

The rearrangement joins TRBV5-1 to TRBJ2-7; 9 positions agree with TRBD1. The CDR3 has 14 residues. V trimming: 4 bases; J trimming: 1 base; junction bases outside the gene matches: 3. Germline lookup yields CDR1 SGHRS and CDR2 YFSETQ. The CDR3 nucleotides are TGCGCCAGCAGCATTGGACAGGGGTCCTACGAGCAGTACTTC. This gives the protein CASSIGQGSYEQYF.

This clonotype was recorded at least ten times. The chain uses TRBV5-6 and TRBJ2-7; tentatively, D is TRBD1 (6 bases). V lost 6 bases, J lost 3 bases, and 13 bases lay in between. Germline CDR1 and CDR2: SGHDT and YYEEEE. CDR3 length equals 13 residues. The CDR3 DNA reads as TGTGCCAGCAACCAGGGGCGGCTCTACGAGCAGTACTTC. Encoded protein: CASNQGRLYEQYF.

In its sample, this clonotype was seen many times. The J gene is TRBJ1-6, the V gene TRBV6-5; a possible D gene is TRBD1 (6 bases). The germline V and J ends were trimmed by 10 bases and 7 bases, with 14 bases remaining between them. Germline V lookup: CDR1 MNHEY, CDR2 SVGAGI. The CDR3 has 13 amino acids. The CDR3 here is CATQDSRNSPLHF. As DNA, the CDR3 is TGTGCCACCCAGGACAGCCGAAATTCACCCCTCCACTTT.

The genes are TRBV7-2 and TRBJ2-1, with TRBD2 matching over 12 bases. There are 17 residues in the CDR3. J gave up 6 bases and V 1 base, and 7 bases lay outside the gene matches. Germline loops: CDR1 SGHTA, CDR2 FQGNSA. CDR3 sequence reads: CASSLGLAGAPGNEQFF. The DNA of the CDR3 is TGTGCCAGCAGCTTAGGACTAGCGGGGGCCCCGGGCAATGAGCAGTTCTTC.

This clonotype was seen repeatedly, ten times or more. V usage is TRBV7-2 and J usage is TRBJ2-1; 13 bases are shared with TRBD2. The ends lost 5 bases at V and 10 bases at J; junction bases unmatched: 8. CDR3 length: 15 residues. CDR1 SGHTA and CDR2 FQGNSA come from the germline V gene. The CDR3 sequence is CASSVTSGGRGEQFF. Written as DNA, the CDR3 is TGTGCCAGCAGCGTGACTAGCGGGGGGCGGGGCGAGCAGTTCTTC.

The gene calls are TRBV28 and TRBJ2-5, with a weak D call TRBD2 (6 bases). CDR1 and CDR2 (germline): MDHEN, SYDVKM. This CDR3 region has 16 residues. The germline V and J ends were trimmed by 1 base and 3 bases, with 15 bases remaining between them. The CDR3 here is CASSLYEKRTKETQYF. CDR3 nucleotides: TGTGCCAGCAGTTTATATGAGAAGCGGACTAAAGAGACCCAGTACTTC.

In this sample, this clonotype turned up a few times. The gene calls are TRBV6-1 and TRBJ2-3, with 8 bases lining up with TRBD2. Germline trimming cut 10 bases from V and 2 bases from J; bases unmatched to any gene: 11. Germline values: CDR1 MNHNS, CDR2 SASEGT. The CDR3 spans 15 residues. The CDR3 bases are TGTGCCACTACGGGGGGGATCTTTTTCACAGATACGCAGTATTTT. Its translation: CATTGGIFFTDTQYF.

The chain has TRBV5-1 and TRBJ2-7; TRBD2 is a possible D gene (5 bases). CDR3 length: 13 amino acids. Trimming cost V 4 bases and J 0 bases, with 8 bases left between them. Germline V CDR1 and CDR2: SGHRS, YFSETQ. The CDR3: CASSLTNSYEQYF. The CDR3 region has the DNA TGCGCCAGCAGCCTGACTAACTCCTACGAGCAGTACTTC.

The J gene is TRBJ2-3, the V gene TRBV7-2, with 8 bases matching TRBD1. This CDR3 contains 16 residues. With V trimmed by 5 bases and J by 6 bases, 13 bases remained unmatched. Germline assignment: CDR1 SGHTA and CDR2 FQGNSA. The CDR3 here is CASSARGQGLRDTQYF. The CDR3 DNA sequence: TGTGCCAGCAGCGCCCGTGGACAGGGTCTTAGGGATACGCAGTATTTT.

Only a few counts were recorded for this clonotype. The rearrangement uses TRBV9 and TRBJ2-2; D possibly corresponds to TRBD1 (5 bases). The germline V gene encodes CDR1 SGDLS and CDR2 YYNGEE. The V end lost 0 bases, the J end lost 3 bases, and 12 bases lay between the germline ends. The CDR3 runs 16 residues. The CDR3 DNA is TGTGCCAGCAGCGTAGCTCCGACAGTTCACACCGGGGAGCTGTTTTTT. It specifies CASSVAPTVHTGELFF. The whole variable domain, remainder taken from reference TRBV9 and TRBJ2-2, is DSGVTQTPKHLITATGQRVTLRCSPRSGDLSVYWYQQSLDQGLQFLIQYYNGEERAKGNILERFSAQQFPDLHSELNLSSLELGDSALYFCASSVAPTVHTGELFFGEGSRLTVL.

This clonotype was seen a few times. The chain recombines TRBV29-1 with TRBJ2-5; perhaps TRBD1 as D (5 bases). The CDR3 is made up of 12 amino acids. V was trimmed by 8 bases and J by 5 bases, leaving 15 bases between them. The germline gives CDR1 SQVTM, CDR2 ANQGSEA. CDR3 region: CSPDSDYETQYF. The CDR3 DNA follows: TGCAGCCCCGACAGCGATTATGAGACCCAGTACTTC.

This chain joins TRBV3-1 and TRBJ1-2; 8 bases align to TRBD1. CDR1 LGHDT and CDR2 YNNKEL come from the germline V gene (reference sequence). The CDR3 is made up of 15 amino acids. V was pared by 5 bases and J by 5 bases, with 10 bases of the junction left unmatched. The CDR3 here is CASSYPTGVGYGYTF. The CDR3 coding sequence is TGTGCCAGCAGCTACCCGACAGGGGTCGGGTATGGCTACACCTTC.

This clonotype has only a few counts. The chain couples TRBV5-1 to TRBJ2-3; TRBD1 matches 8 bases. V gave up 0 bases and J gave up 2 bases; unmatched junction bases: 5. The CDR3 totals 16 residues. CDR1 and CDR2 (germline): SGHRS, YFSETQ. Written as DNA, the CDR3 is TGCGCCAGCAGCTTGGCCGCAGGGGGCCCCACAGATACGCAGTATTTT. Its translation: CASSLAAGGPTDTQYF.

This clonotype was detected a few times. This sequence joins TRBV19 and TRBJ2-2; weak D call: TRBD2 (5 bases). The CDR3 is 14 residues long. From germline, CDR1 is LNHDA and CDR2 SQIVND (reference sequence). V lost 5 bases and J 5 bases, leaving 12 bases between the germline ends. The CDR3 nucleotides are TGTGCCAGTAGTGACCGGGGAGTAACCGGGGAGCTGTTTTTT. It is translated as CASSDRGVTGELFF.

J is TRBJ1-6 and V is TRBV2; 9 positions match TRBD1. CDR1 is SNHLY, CDR2 FYNNEI, per germline. Trimming cost V 2 bases and J 7 bases; bases outside gene matches: 3. The CDR3 loop spans 15 amino acids. The DNA for the CDR3 is TGTGCCAGCAGTGAACCGGACAGGGGAAATTCACCCCTCCACTTT. Amino acids: CASSEPDRGNSPLHF.

This clonotype was counted at least ten times. The V call is TRBV5-1, the J call TRBJ2-3; 9 bases agree with TRBD1. In germline, CDR1 is SGHRS, CDR2 YFSETQ. Losses at the gene ends were 1 base for V and 4 bases for J; bases not matched to a gene: 4. CDR3 length: 15 residues. The CDR3 loop reads CASSLRGTGPDTQYF. DNA for the CDR3: TGCGCCAGCAGCTTGAGGGGGACAGGGCCAGATACGCAGTATTTT.

About this clonotype itself: A read error may be the cause here, since a much bigger clone is one base away. V usage is TRBV9 and J usage is TRBJ2-7; TRBD2 agrees at 13 bases. CDR1 and CDR2 (germline): SGDLS, YYNGEE. V lost 7 bases, J lost 1 base, and 11 bases stayed unmatched. The CDR3 covers 17 residues. The CDR3 here is CASARTSGGNLSYEQYF. The CDR3 bases are TGTGCCAGCGCGAGGACTAGCGGGGGAAATTTATCCTACGAGCAGTACTTC.

A few counts support this clonotype. The CDR3 sequence is CSGDRGGSPNEKLFF. CDR3 nucleotides: TGCAGCGGAGACAGGGGGGGGTCTCCTAATGAAAAACTGTTTTTT. V gene TRBV29-1 combines with J gene TRBJ1-4; 9 bases align to TRBD1. V trimming: 7 bases; J trimming: 3 bases; junction bases outside the gene matches: 9. The CDR3 is 15 amino acids. Germline V gives CDR1 SQVTM, CDR2 ANQGSEA.

This clonotype was recorded many times. The gene calls are TRBV18 and TRBJ1-5, with D uncertain. CDR3 size: 12 residues. Germline values: CDR1 KGHSH, CDR2 LQKENI. V was clipped by 3 bases and J by 7 bases, with 7 bases between them. The CDR3 DNA reads as TGTGCCAGCTCACCGCCCGGGCAGCCCCAGCATTTT. Translating gives CASSPPGQPQHF.

This clonotype was observed a few times. V is TRBV5-1 and J is TRBJ2-1; 8 nucleotides align to TRBD2. Trimming removed 2 bases from V and 8 bases from J; junction bases left unmatched: 6. The CDR3 has 14 amino acids. Germline CDR1 SGHRS, CDR2 YFSETQ. The CDR3 spells CASSFGGGFYEQFF. In nucleotides, the CDR3 is TGCGCCAGCAGCTTTGGCGGGGGGTTCTATGAGCAGTTCTTC.

Points on this clonotype: One end of the junction does not line up with germline, which may come from a read error. J is TRBJ2-2 and V is TRBV20-1, with TRBD2 matching 9 bases. The CDR3 sequence is 14 residues long. The germline V gene encodes CDR1 DFQATT and CDR2 SNEGSKA (reference sequence). CDR3 in amino acids: CSAHSGGGPGELLF. In DNA, the CDR3 is TGCAGTGCTCATAGCGGGGGAGGACCCGGGGAGCTGCTTTTT.

This chain links TRBV7-3 with TRBJ1-1; D remains unclear. CDR3 length equals 16 residues. Trimming shortened V by 1 base and J by 0 bases, and 12 bases separated the two germline ends. CDR1 and CDR2 from the germline V gene are SGHTA and FQGTGA. The CDR3 coding sequence is TGTGCCAGCAGCTTAAGTGGTAACTCTTTGAACACTGAAGCTTTCTTT. It yields the protein CASSLSGNSLNTEAFF.

This sequence joins TRBV6-5 and TRBJ1-1, with D uncertain. This CDR3 comprises 17 residues. From germline, CDR1 is MNHEY and CDR2 SVGAGI. Trimming shortened V by 7 bases and J by 1 base, and 22 bases separated the two germline ends. The CDR3 region is CASTLGRRAGRNTEAFF. Written as DNA, the CDR3 is TGTGCCAGCACCCTCGGACGTCGTGCTGGGAGGAACACTGAAGCTTTCTTT.